The 5 T cell receptor beta chains presented below share a single source sample, sequenced in a study of cytomegalovirus exposure and HLA in healthy donors. The PCR ran on 60 Vbeta and 13 Jbeta primers. Using immunoSEQ multiplex PCR, the repertoire was profiled, and TCRdb retains in-frame clones only, with some absent. The sample has 95,000 to 150,000 clones; over 65% are singletons. The sequenced material came from PBMCs. These receptors all stem from a woman between 40 and 55 years old in good health and CMV-seropositive.

The V gene is TRBV7-3, the J gene TRBJ2-1; 7 bases agree with TRBD2. There are 13 residues in the CDR3. The junction had 5 bases not matched to a gene; V was cut back by 2 bases and J by 10 bases. CDR1 is SGHTA and CDR2 is FQGTGA in the germline V gene. The CDR3, as DNA: TGTGCCAGCAGCTTAGACGAGGGAGGGGAGCAGTTCTTC. It encodes CASSLDEGGEQFF. Full variable domain (missing parts from reference TRBV7-3 and TRBJ2-1): GAGVSQTPSNKVTEKGKYVELRCDPISGHTALYWYRQSLGQGPEFLIYFQGTGAADDSGLPNDRFFAVRPEGSVSTLKIQRTERGDSAVYLCASSLDEGGEQFFGPGTRLTVL.

CDR3 nucleotide sequence: TGCGCCAGCAGCCCGTGGACTAGCCACAATGAGCAGTTCTTC. Translated, it gives CASSPWTSHNEQFF. The chain carries TRBV5-1 and TRBJ2-1; 8 nucleotides align to TRBD2. The ends lost 4 bases at V and 5 bases at J; junction bases unmatched: 5. From germline, CDR1 is SGHRS and CDR2 YFSETQ. CDR3 length equals 14 residues.

CDR3 DNA sequence: TGTGCCAGCAGCATCGGACTAGCGGGAGTCAGGGAGACCCAGTACTTC. This gives the protein CASSIGLAGVRETQYF. The chain employs TRBV9 and TRBJ2-5; TRBD2 matches at 13 bases. CDR1 is SGDLS and CDR2 is YYNGEE in the germline V gene. This CDR3 is built from 16 residues. V was pared by 4 bases and J by 5 bases, with 8 bases of the junction left unmatched.

In its sample, this clone was seen once. The chain uses TRBV30 and TRBJ2-5, with 13 bases that match TRBD2. The CDR3 runs 13 residues. The J segment lost 7 bases and the V segment lost 5 bases, leaving 4 bases of the junction unmatched. Germline V gene data show CDR1 as GTSNPN and CDR2 as SVGIG (reference sequence). The CDR3 loop is CAWGTSGAGTQYF. CDR3 nucleotide sequence: TGTGCCTGGGGGACTAGCGGGGCGGGGACCCAGTACTTC.

The chain recombines TRBV7-9 with TRBJ2-3; a possible D gene is TRBD2 (5 bases). The CDR3 length is 14 residues. The ends were cut back, 5 bases at V and 4 bases at J, with 13 bases in the middle. CDR1 and CDR2 from the germline V gene are SEHNR and FQNEAQ (reference sequence). The CDR3 DNA reads TGTGCCAGCAGCACCCAGGACGGGGCAGATACGCAGTATTTT. As protein: CASSTQDGADTQYF.